This T cell receptor beta chain originates from a study of blood T cell repertoires in COVID-19. In its sample, this clone was seen once. Clones were sequenced by immunoSEQ multiplex PCR, and TCRdb holds only the in-frame ones, with some missing. Here the sample spans under 250,000 clones, 84% being singletons. V shed 7 bases, J shed 3 bases, and the junction held 1 base outside the gene matches. Germline CDR1 is ENHRY and CDR2 is SYGVKD. The CDR3 covers 12 residues. Input material: peripheral blood. The chain links TRBV10-3 to TRBJ2-7; 9 positions match TRBD1. This sequence was found in a man aged 45-65 years with acute or convalescent COVID-19. CDR3 sequence: CAIMTGGYEQYF. The DNA of the CDR3 is TGTGCCATCATGACAGGGGGCTACGAGCAGTACTTC.